This TCR beta chain was captured in a study of cytomegalovirus exposure and HLA in healthy donors. Study outcomes and limitations: As was reported, the HLA-A and HLA-B alleles of most subjects were accurately predicted from TCR beta sequences. A later analysis, which compared TCR beta chains of equal frequency, found the HLA-associated ones more clonally expanded. Near-uniform donor sequencing depth was presumed by presence/absence analyses. In a later analysis, at a false discovery rate of 0.05, over 15,000 TCR beta sequences were associated with HLA alleles.

The CDR3 length is 15 residues. V trimming: 5 bases; J trimming: 5 bases; junction bases outside the gene matches: 12. From germline, CDR1 is SGHRS and CDR2 YFSETQ. Concerning this clone itself: The antigen is undetermined.

PCR employed 60 Vbeta and 13 Jbeta primers. The method was immunoSEQ multiplex PCR; TCRdb's version includes in-frame clones alone and lacks a portion of them. This sample has under 130,000 clones, with 77% found just once. This receptor was identified in a middle-aged woman in good health and CMV-seropositive. The specimen sequenced was PBMCs. The chain is built from TRBV5-1 and TRBJ2-7, with TRBD1 matching 8 bases. CDR3: CASSLPGQVSDEQYF. The CDR3 region has the DNA TGCGCCAGCAGTTTGCCGGGACAGGTATCCGACGAGCAGTACTTC.